These 28 T cell receptor beta chains share one sample of origin, sequenced in a study of shared T cell receptors in the human thymus. Libraries were prepared by immunoSEQ multiplex PCR; TCRdb keeps only in-frame clonotypes and omits some of them. Of 65,000 to 70,000 clones listed, around 96% are singletons. The sample was thymocytes. The receptors here all came from a human donor.

The genes are TRBV18 and TRBJ2-4, with 8 positions matching TRBD1. The CDR3 is 12 residues long. Germline CDR1 reads KGHSH; CDR2 reads LQKENI. V shed 3 bases and J 15 bases; nucleotides not matched to a gene: 7. The CDR3 bases are TGTGCCAGCTCACCTTCTGGGACAGGATTGTACTTC. Its protein is CASSPSGTGLYF.

V is TRBV7-2 and J is TRBJ1-1, with 9 bases matching TRBD1. Losses at the gene ends were 5 bases for V and 7 bases for J; bases not matched to a gene: 11. The CDR3 consists of 15 residues. The germline V gene has CDR1 SGHTA and CDR2 FQGNSA. Written as DNA, the CDR3 is TGTGCCAGCAGCCCCACGGACAGGGGAGAGGGTGAAGCTTTCTTT. It is translated as CASSPTDRGEGEAFF.

J is TRBJ2-4 and V is TRBV6-1; D perhaps matches TRBD1 (5 bases). CDR3 length: 17 amino acids. Germline CDR1 reads MNHNS; CDR2 reads SASEGT. V dropped 0 bases and J dropped 1 base, with 13 bases sitting between them. CDR3: CASSEAPGLRAKNIQYF. CDR3 DNA: TGTGCCAGCAGTGAAGCGCCAGGGTTGAGGGCCAAAAACATTCAGTACTTC.

The CDR3 loop is CASSQAFWAGPSQETQYF. CDR3 DNA: TGTGCCAGCAGCCAAGCTTTTTGGGCGGGGCCGAGCCAAGAGACCCAGTACTTC. The rearrangement joins TRBV14 to TRBJ2-5; D is perhaps TRBD2 (6 bases). This CDR3 has 18 residues. The V gene lost 1 base and the J gene lost 1 base, with 19 bases spanning the gap. The germline V gene encodes CDR1 SGHDN and CDR2 FVKESK. The variable domain in full, with the rest retrieved from reference TRBV14 and TRBJ2-5, is EAGVTQFPSHSVIEKGQTVTLRCDPISGHDNLYWYRRVMGKEIKFLLHFVKESKQDESGMPNNRFLAERTGGTYSTLKVQPAELEDSGVYFCASSQAFWAGPSQETQYFGPGTRLLVL.

This clone was detected once. The rearrangement links TRBV9 to TRBJ1-1; 8 bases are shared with TRBD1. Germline trimming cut 3 bases from V and 0 bases from J; bases unmatched to any gene: 10. This CDR3 spans 17 amino acids. CDR1 and CDR2 (germline): SGDLS, YYNGEE. CDR3 DNA: TGTGCCAGCAGCGAGGGTTCGACAGGGGACATGAACACTGAAGCTTTCTTT. This codes for CASSEGSTGDMNTEAFF.

This sequence joins TRBV6-5 and TRBJ1-1; no clear D gene. CDR1 and CDR2 (germline): MNHEY, SVGAGI. The CDR3 is made up of 13 amino acids. Trimming took 8 bases from V and 0 from J, leaving 10 bases between them. In DNA form, the CDR3 reads TGTGCCAGCTGTGCGGGCATGAACACTGAAGCTTTCTTT. Translation gives CASCAGMNTEAFF.

The chain links TRBV11-1 to TRBJ2-7, with 7 nucleotides matching TRBD1. The CDR3 totals 14 residues. Germline V gives CDR1 SGHAT, CDR2 FQDESV (reference sequence). The V and J ends lost 4 bases and 3 bases, in that order; junction bases with no gene match: 6. CDR3 coding DNA: TGTGCCAGCAGCTCAGGCAGACAGGGCTACGAGCAGTACTTC. Protein product: CASSSGRQGYEQYF.

The chain carries TRBV7-9 and TRBJ1-3, with unresolved D. Trimming shortened V by 1 base and J by 0 bases, and 13 bases separated the two germline ends. CDR3 length equals 17 residues. Germline loops: CDR1 SEHNR, CDR2 FQNEAQ (reference sequence). CDR3 DNA: TGTGCCAGCAGCTTAGATCGGCGCAGAAGCTCTGGAAACACCATATATTTT. Translation gives CASSLDRRRSSGNTIYF.

This clone was detected once. The chain employs TRBV15 and TRBJ2-1; 9 nucleotides agree with TRBD2. This CDR3 has 17 residues. Trimming cost V 0 bases and J 1 base; bases outside gene matches: 4. Germline V CDR1 and CDR2: LNHNV, YYDKDF (reference sequence). CDR3 in amino acids: CATSREGTSPSYNEQFF. For the CDR3, the DNA is TGTGCCACCAGCAGAGAGGGGACTAGCCCTTCCTACAATGAGCAGTTCTTC.

The rearrangement links TRBV9 to TRBJ2-1; D uncertain. Germline lookup yields CDR1 SGDLS and CDR2 YYNGEE. The CDR3 spans 13 residues. V was shortened by 4 bases and J by 10 bases, with 15 bases between the two germline ends. In nucleotides, the CDR3 is TGTGCCAGCAGCCGTACAGAGAAACTAGAGCAGTTCTTC. This translates into CASSRTEKLEQFF.

The V call is TRBV11-2, the J call TRBJ1-3; no clear D. Germline assignment: CDR1 SGHAT and CDR2 FQNNGV. V was clipped by 0 bases and J by 0 bases, with 9 bases between them. The CDR3 is 16 amino acids. For the CDR3, the DNA is TGTGCCAGCAGCTTAGATCAGGCCCACTCTGGAAACACCATATATTTT. Translated: CASSLDQAHSGNTIYF.

CDR3 sequence: CASSPQGGGTEAFF. The CDR3 DNA sequence: TGTGCCAGCAGTCCCCAGGGGGGGGGCACTGAAGCTTTCTTT. The V call is TRBV6-5, the J call TRBJ1-1; TRBD1 aligns across 7 bases. The CDR3 is made up of 14 amino acids. Trimming took 5 bases from V and 4 from J; bases not matched to a gene: 7. Germline-derived CDR1 and CDR2 are MNHEY and SVGAGI.

For this clone: One end of the junction fails to match germline, which may point to a read error. The chain combines TRBV7-8 with TRBJ2-3, with 9 positions matching TRBD2. The CDR3 contains 17 residues. Per the germline V gene, CDR1 is SGHVS and CDR2 is FQNEAQ. Here the CDR3 DNA reads TGTGCCAGCAACTTAGTAGCGGGGGCTAAGTTCACAGATACGCAGTATTTT. Residues: CASNLVAGAKFTDTQYF. The full variable domain, its missing parts supplied by reference TRBV7-8 and TRBJ2-3, is GAGVSQSPRYKVAKRGQDVALRCDPISGHVSLFWYQQALGQGPEFLTYFQNEAQLDKSGLPSDRFFAERPEGSVSTLKIQRTQQEDSAVYLCASNLVAGAKFTDTQYFGPGTRLTVL.

This chain uses TRBV28 with TRBJ1-6, with 9 bases fitting TRBD1. The CDR3 runs 18 residues. CDR1 is MDHEN, CDR2 SYDVKM, per germline. Trimming removed 7 bases from V and 6 bases from J; junction bases left unmatched: 16. CDR3 in amino acids: CASKPTVGQGTSNSPLHF. The CDR3 nucleotides are TGTGCCAGCAAACCAACCGTCGGACAGGGGACAAGTAATTCACCCCTCCACTTT.

The CDR3: CASSQERAAGGEDYGYTF. For the CDR3, the DNA is TGCGCCAGCAGCCAAGAGAGGGCGGCAGGGGGCGAAGACTATGGCTACACCTTC. This rearrangement joins TRBV4-3 to TRBJ1-2, with 8 bases identical to TRBD1. The germline gives CDR1 LGHNA, CDR2 YSLEER. Trimming cost V 0 bases and J 3 bases; bases outside gene matches: 12. This CDR3 spans 18 amino acids.

This sequence joins TRBV5-6 and TRBJ2-2; D perhaps matches TRBD1 (8 bases). CDR1 and CDR2 from the germline V gene are SGHDT and YYEEEE. This CDR3 is built from 19 residues. Between the trimmed V and J ends, which lost 0 bases and 0 bases, there was a span of 18 bases. CDR3 in amino acids: CASSLVTGGVTTNTGELFF. The CDR3 DNA is TGTGCCAGCAGCTTGGTTACAGGGGGGGTAACGACGAACACCGGGGAGCTGTTTTTT.

V and J are TRBV4-3 and TRBJ2-5; D may correspond to TRBD1 or TRBD2 (6 bases each). Looked up from germline, CDR1 is LGHNA and CDR2 is YSLEER. CDR3 length: 14 residues. The V gene lost 0 bases and the J gene lost 5 bases, with 10 bases spanning the gap. CDR3 region: CASSQDGGHETQYF. The CDR3 nucleotides are TGCGCCAGCAGCCAAGATGGGGGGCATGAGACCCAGTACTTC.

The CDR3 here is CASSIGGAASLRSSGNTIYF. DNA of the CDR3: TGTGCCAGTAGTATAGGAGGAGCAGCTTCATTACGAAGCTCTGGAAACACCATATATTTT. The chain has TRBV19 and TRBJ1-3; D call uncertain. Deletions cut 1 base from V and 0 bases from J, with 22 bases between. The CDR3 totals 20 residues. Germline values: CDR1 LNHDA, CDR2 SQIVND (reference sequence).

This rearrangement joins TRBV20-1 to TRBJ1-1; D not resolved. Trimming pared 7 bases from V and 4 bases from J, leaving 7 bases between. The CDR3 is 10 residues long. Germline V gene sequence: CDR1 DFQATT, CDR2 SNEGSKA (reference sequence). The CDR3 sequence: CSGAGTEAFF. CDR3 sequence (DNA): TGCAGTGGGGCGGGCACTGAAGCTTTCTTT.

The V call is TRBV12-5, the J call TRBJ2-6; possibly TRBD1 for D (5 bases). This CDR3 is built from 18 residues. Trimming removed 5 bases at V and 5 bases at J, with 22 bases between. The germline V gene has CDR1 LGHNT and CDR2 FRNRAP. CDR3 loop: CASGPPSAGQSRANVLTF. The CDR3 DNA reads TGTGCTAGTGGTCCGCCCAGTGCAGGACAAAGTCGGGCCAACGTCCTGACTTTC.

The chain is built from TRBV7-2 and TRBJ2-7, with a possible D match to TRBD2 (5 bases). The germline V gene encodes CDR1 SGHTA and CDR2 FQGNSA. The CDR3 runs to 14 residues. V gave up 4 bases and J gave up 2 bases, with 12 bases separating them. The CDR3 here is CASSSAGEPYEQYF. CDR3 nucleotide sequence: TGTGCCAGCAGCTCCGCCGGGGAACCCTACGAGCAGTACTTC. Full variable domain (remainder filled in from reference TRBV7-2 and TRBJ2-7): GAGVSQSPSNKVTEKGKDVELRCDPISGHTALYWYRQSLGQGLEFLIYFQGNSAPDKSGLPSDRFSAERTGGSVSTLTIQRTQQEDSAVYLCASSSAGEPYEQYFGPGTRLTVT.

The rearrangement joins TRBV28 to TRBJ1-1, with a possible D match to TRBD1 (5 bases). The V gene lost 1 base and the J gene lost 1 base, with 13 bases spanning the gap. The CDR3 is 16 amino acids. Per the germline V gene, CDR1 is MDHEN and CDR2 is SYDVKM. The DNA of the CDR3 is TGTGCCAGCAGTTTATCTTCAGGGTCAGGGAACACTGAAGCTTTCTTT. Translation gives CASSLSSGSGNTEAFF.

The chain has TRBV18 and TRBJ2-7; D is unclear. The germline V gene has CDR1 KGHSH and CDR2 LQKENI. This CDR3 has 15 residues. Between the trimmed V and J ends, which lost 3 bases and 0 bases, there was a span of 12 bases. The CDR3 DNA is TGTGCCAGCTCACCTATAGAGATAAGCTCCTACGAGCAGTACTTC. Its protein is CASSPIEISSYEQYF.

This rearrangement joins TRBV5-1 to TRBJ1-6, with D uncertain. CDR1 SGHRS and CDR2 YFSETQ come from the germline V gene. This CDR3 contains 17 residues. V was cut by 4 bases and J by 8 bases, with 22 bases left in between. CDR3 in amino acids: CASSPGIPVAGDSPLHF. As DNA, the CDR3 is TGCGCCAGCAGCCCGGGAATACCGGTGGCGGGAGATTCACCCCTCCACTTT.

The chain has TRBV7-6 and TRBJ2-1; weak D call: TRBD1 (6 bases). V lost 1 base, J lost 3 bases, and 13 bases lay in between. The CDR3 contains 16 residues. The germline CDR1 and CDR2 sequences are SGHVS and FNYEAQ. For the CDR3, the DNA is TGTGCCAGCAGCTTAGTGGTCTGGGGGCACTACAATGAGCAGTTCTTC. Its protein product is CASSLVVWGHYNEQFF.

The gene calls are TRBV5-5 and TRBJ2-7, with no clear D. Germline V lookup: CDR1 SGHKS, CDR2 YYEKEE (reference sequence). With 0 bases removed from V and 4 bases from J, the gap between germline ends came to 14 bases. The CDR3 covers 15 residues. The CDR3 spells CASSLAETLFYEQYF. The CDR3 DNA is TGTGCCAGCAGCTTGGCTGAGACACTATTTTACGAGCAGTACTTC.

This chain joins TRBV5-1 and TRBJ2-3; 8 bases align to TRBD2. Trimming removed 0 bases from V and 0 bases from J; junction bases left unmatched: 3. This CDR3 is 16 amino acids long. Germline V gene sequence: CDR1 SGHRS, CDR2 YFSETQ. The CDR3 region is CASSLARLASTDTQYF. DNA for the CDR3: TGCGCCAGCAGCTTGGCCAGACTAGCGAGCACAGATACGCAGTATTTT.

The chain carries TRBV10-3 and TRBJ1-1; D uncertain. The V gene lost 4 bases and the J gene lost 5 bases, with 5 bases spanning the gap. Germline CDR1 ENHRY, CDR2 SYGVKD. The CDR3 has 11 residues. The CDR3 here is CAISAGTEAFF. The DNA of the CDR3 is TGTGCCATCAGTGCGGGGACTGAAGCTTTCTTT.